One and the same sample provided the 23 T cell receptor beta chains below, sequenced in a study of vaccination effects on CD4 cells after COVID-19. Ahead of sequencing, the ViraFEST assay grew antigen-specific CD4+ T cells using viral peptide pools. Cells that had been cultured for 10 days were the source of isolated CD4+ T cells. Recipients of the vaccine had no prior SARS-CoV-2 infection and negative nucleocapsid antibodies. Profiled with immunoSEQ multiplex PCR; TCRdb holds only in-frame clones, not every one. The sample has tens of thousands of clones, 76% seen once. Their antigens remain unidentified. Here the sequenced sample was CD4+ T cells from PBMCs cultured with HCoV-NL63 spike peptides, taken before COVID-19 vaccination. The source of these receptors is a human donor who received a COVID-19 vaccine.

The CDR3 region is CASSQRGITDTQYF. The CDR3, as DNA: TGTGCCAGCAGTCAAAGGGGAATCACAGATACGCAGTATTTT. The rearrangement links TRBV6-2 or TRBV6-3 to TRBJ2-3, with a weak D call TRBD1 (5 bases). V lost 5 bases to trimming and J lost 2 bases, with 11 bases between them. The CDR3 sequence is 14 residues long. The V gene's germline CDR1 is MNHEY and CDR2 SVGEGT.

The chain employs TRBV16 and TRBJ1-2; D is undetermined. Germline V gene data show CDR1 as KGHSY and CDR2 as FQNENV. The CDR3 is 15 amino acids. V lost 0 bases and J lost 6, with 14 bases in between. In nucleotides, the CDR3 is TGTGCCAGCAGCCAATCGGTCGGCAGCCTAAATGGCTACACCTTC. Translating it yields CASSQSVGSLNGYTF.

On this clone: Other DNA sequences within the sample encode an identical CDR3. The chain carries TRBV9 and TRBJ2-5; D possibly corresponds to TRBD2 (6 bases). The germline V gene encodes CDR1 SGDLS and CDR2 YYNGEE. The CDR3 is 14 residues long. Trimming removed 0 bases at V and 2 bases at J, with 8 bases between. The CDR3 sequence: CASSVGGRQETQYF. CDR3 sequence (DNA): TGTGCCAGCAGCGTAGGGGGGAGGCAAGAGACCCAGTACTTC.

The rearrangement uses TRBV10-2 and TRBJ1-5; D call uncertain. The germline V gene has CDR1 WSHSY and CDR2 SAAADI. The V end was cut by 1 base, the J end by 0 bases, with 7 bases between. CDR3 length: 15 amino acids. CDR3 amino acids: CASSEYLDSNQPQHF. The CDR3 region has the DNA TGCGCCAGCAGTGAGTATCTGGATAGCAATCAGCCCCAGCATTTT.

To note about this clone: This specimen includes other DNA sequences encoding the same CDR3. The chain has TRBV12-3 or TRBV12-4 and TRBJ1-3; the D is unclear. V was cut by 1 base and J by 4 bases, with 2 bases left in between. This CDR3 region has 12 residues. The CDR3 DNA follows: TGTGCCAGCAGTTTAGTGGGAAACACCATATATTTT. As protein: CASSLVGNTIYF.

This sequence joins TRBV9 and TRBJ1-4; D gene ambiguous. This CDR3 has 13 amino acids. The germline CDR1 and CDR2 sequences are SGDLS and YYNGEE. V was clipped by 3 bases and J by 7 bases, with 10 bases between them. This chain's CDR3 is CASSAYSGEKLFF. The CDR3 nucleotides are TGTGCCAGCAGCGCCTACAGTGGTGAAAAACTGTTTTTT.

This clone has just one count. The chain couples TRBV5-5 to TRBJ1-2; 8 bases map to TRBD1. CDR1 SGHKS and CDR2 YYEKEE come from the germline V gene (reference sequence). With V trimmed by 2 bases and J by 5 bases, 8 bases remained unmatched. The CDR3 has 15 amino acids. The CDR3 is CASSFGQGAEYGYTF. The DNA of the CDR3 is TGTGCCAGCAGCTTCGGCCAGGGGGCCGAGTATGGCTACACCTTC.

The chain has TRBV7-3 and TRBJ2-1; 12 bases line up with TRBD2. The V gene end was trimmed by 5 bases and the J gene end by 9 bases; junction bases not matched to a gene: 5. Germline loops: CDR1 SGHTA, CDR2 FQGTGA. CDR3 length: 14 residues. CDR3 in DNA: TGTGCCAGCAGCCCCGGACTAGCGGGGACTGAGCAGTTCTTC. This translates into CASSPGLAGTEQFF.

The chain has TRBV7-6 and TRBJ2-1; 11 bases are a match to TRBD1. The CDR3 has 17 amino acids. CDR1 and CDR2 (germline): SGHVS, FNYEAQ. Trimming removed 1 base from V and 5 bases from J; junction bases left unmatched: 7. The CDR3: CASSLGGRDRGDNEQFF. In DNA, the CDR3 is TGTGCCAGCAGCTTAGGGGGTAGGGACAGGGGGGACAATGAGCAGTTCTTC.

The chain has TRBV3-1 (or the pseudogene TRBV3-2) and TRBJ2-1, with D maybe TRBD2 (6 bases). CDR1 LGHDT and CDR2 YNNKEL come from the germline V gene (reference sequence). The CDR3 totals 13 residues. The ends were cut back, 0 bases at V and 6 bases at J, with 6 bases in the middle. For the CDR3, the DNA is TGTGCCAGCAGCCAAGACGGGGGCAATGAGCAGTTCTTC. Translated: CASSQDGGNEQFF.

The rearrangement joins TRBV7-9 to TRBJ2-2; either TRBD1 or TRBD2 may fit D (5 bases each). Germline V gene sequence: CDR1 SEHNR, CDR2 FQNEAQ (reference sequence). Trimming took off 3 bases at V and 5 bases at J, with 13 bases between the two ends. There are 15 residues in the CDR3. CDR3 amino acids: CASSFSGTQTGELFF. DNA for the CDR3: TGTGCCAGCAGCTTCTCGGGGACGCAAACCGGGGAGCTGTTTTTT.

The chain recombines TRBV18 with TRBJ1-5, with unresolved D. The V gene lost 2 bases and the J gene lost 5 bases, with 10 bases spanning the gap. Germline CDR1 and CDR2: KGHSH and LQKENI. The CDR3 runs to 14 residues. The CDR3: CASSPEGGHQPQHF. The CDR3 bases are TGTGCCAGCTCACCAGAAGGCGGACATCAGCCCCAGCATTTT. The entire variable domain, with the rest obtained from reference TRBV18 and TRBJ1-5, is as follows: NAGVMQNPRHLVRRRGQEARLRCSPMKGHSHVYWYRQLPEEGLKFMVYLQKENIIDESGMPKERFSAEFPKEGPSILRIQQVVRGDSAAYFCASSPEGGHQPQHFGDGTRLSIL.

V is TRBV6-2 or TRBV6-3 and J is TRBJ2-7; D gene unclear. V was clipped by 5 bases and J by 0 bases, with 14 bases between them. The germline V gene encodes CDR1 MNHEY and CDR2 SVGEGT. The CDR3 is 15 residues long. The CDR3 reads CASSTGRYSSYEQYV. The DNA of the CDR3 is TGTGCCAGCAGTACTGGGCGATACAGCTCCTACGAGCAGTACGTC.

The rearrangement joins TRBV18 to TRBJ1-1; D unresolved. From germline, CDR1 is KGHSH and CDR2 LQKENI. The V end lost 3 bases, the J end lost 4 bases, and 9 bases lay between the germline ends. The CDR3 has 13 amino acids. The chain's CDR3 is CASSPRRTTEAFF. The CDR3 DNA reads as TGTGCCAGCTCACCCAGACGGACCACTGAAGCTTTCTTT.

V is TRBV5-1 and J is TRBJ2-2; D unresolved. This CDR3 spans 14 amino acids. The germline V and J ends were trimmed by 2 bases and 3 bases, with 8 bases remaining between them. Germline CDR1 is SGHRS and CDR2 is YFSETQ. The CDR3 region is CASSLGSYTGELFF. CDR3 sequence (DNA): TGCGCCAGCAGCTTAGGAAGTTACACCGGGGAGCTGTTTTTT.

This clone has only one observation. The chain links TRBV2 to TRBJ1-5; D is undetermined. The CDR3 runs 12 residues. Trimming took 9 bases from V and 1 from J, leaving 7 bases between them. The germline gives CDR1 SNHLY, CDR2 FYNNEI. The CDR3 sequence is CASQQSNQPQHF. The CDR3 bases are TGTGCCAGTCAACAGAGCAATCAGCCCCAGCATTTT. The full variable domain, completed using reference TRBV2 and TRBJ1-5, is EPEVTQTPSHQVTQMGQEVILRCVPISNHLYFYWYRQILGQKVEFLVSFYNNEISEKSEIFDDQFSVERPDGSNFTLKIRSTKLEDSAMYFCASQQSNQPQHFGDGTRLSIL.

The rearrangement joins TRBV2 to TRBJ2-2; TRBD2 might be the D (5 bases). The CDR3 has 14 residues. Germline V gene lookup returns CDR1 SNHLY and CDR2 FYNNEI. The V end was cut by 7 bases, the J end by 3 bases, with 12 bases between. In nucleotides, the CDR3 is TGTGCCAGCAATGGGCTAGCCGACACCGGGGAGCTGTTTTTT. It translates to CASNGLADTGELFF.

The V and J genes are TRBV5-8 and TRBJ1-4; D unresolved. The CDR3 consists of 15 residues. Trimming removed 4 bases at V and 0 bases at J, with 10 bases between. Germline values: CDR1 SGHTS, CDR2 YDEGEE. CDR3 sequence: CASSRKQATNEKLFF. CDR3 nucleotide sequence: TGTGCCAGCAGCCGAAAGCAGGCAACTAATGAAAAACTGTTTTTT.

The chain carries TRBV6-4 and TRBJ2-3; 8 nucleotides align to TRBD2. The CDR3 is 15 residues long. Germline CDR1 and CDR2: MRHNA and SNTAGT. V trimming: 0 bases; J trimming: 5 bases; junction bases outside the gene matches: 4. The CDR3 nucleotides are TGTGCCAGCAGTGACTCGATAGCGGGGAGAGATACGCAGTATTTT. Translating gives CASSDSIAGRDTQYF.

CDR3 nucleotides: TGTGCCAGCAGATCCCCAGTCCTCTCCGATGCTTTCTTT. It encodes CASRSPVLSDAFF. The V gene is TRBV28, the J gene TRBJ1-1; the D is unclear. Germline lookup yields CDR1 MDHEN and CDR2 SYDVKM. The CDR3 is 13 amino acids. The ends were cut back, 6 bases at V and 11 bases at J, with 19 bases in the middle.

The V and J genes are TRBV9 and TRBJ1-3; D perhaps matches TRBD1 (5 bases). The CDR3 totals 15 residues. Between the trimmed V and J ends, which lost 3 bases and 0 bases, there was a span of 10 bases. In germline, CDR1 is SGDLS, CDR2 YYNGEE. CDR3 in DNA: TGTGCCAGCAGCGGGGGGTTGCTCTCTGGAAACACCATATATTTT. Residues: CASSGGLLSGNTIYF.

The chain joins TRBV9 to TRBJ1-2; TRBD1 is a possible D gene (5 bases). V dropped 0 bases and J dropped 8 bases, with 20 bases sitting between them. CDR1 and CDR2 (germline): SGDLS, YYNGEE. The CDR3 is 16 residues long. This chain's CDR3 is CASSVVGTAQVGGYTF. The CDR3 DNA reads TGTGCCAGCAGCGTAGTTGGGACGGCGCAAGTCGGGGGCTACACCTTC.

The chain uses TRBV27 and TRBJ2-3; 12 nucleotides line up with TRBD2. The junction had 4 bases not matched to a gene; V was cut back by 6 bases and J by 0 bases. Germline V gives CDR1 MNHEY, CDR2 SMNVEV (reference sequence). The CDR3 is 16 residues long. The chain's CDR3 is CASRGLAGTSTDTQYF. The CDR3 coding sequence is TGTGCCAGCAGAGGACTAGCGGGGACTAGCACAGATACGCAGTATTTT.